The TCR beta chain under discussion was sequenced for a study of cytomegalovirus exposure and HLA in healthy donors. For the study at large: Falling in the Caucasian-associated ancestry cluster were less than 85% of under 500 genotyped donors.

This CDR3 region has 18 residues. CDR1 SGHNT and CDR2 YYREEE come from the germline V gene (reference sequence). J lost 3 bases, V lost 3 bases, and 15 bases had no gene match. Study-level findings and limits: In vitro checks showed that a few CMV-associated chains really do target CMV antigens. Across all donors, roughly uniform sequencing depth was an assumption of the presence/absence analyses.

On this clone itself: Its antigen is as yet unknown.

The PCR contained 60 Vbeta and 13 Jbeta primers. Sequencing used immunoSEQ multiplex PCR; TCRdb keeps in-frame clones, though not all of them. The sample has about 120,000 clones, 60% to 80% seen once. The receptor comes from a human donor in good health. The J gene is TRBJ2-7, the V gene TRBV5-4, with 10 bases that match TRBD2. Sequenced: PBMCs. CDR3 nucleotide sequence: TGTGCCAGCAGCTACCGGGACAGAGGACTAGCGGAGCACTACGAGCAGTACTTC. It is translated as CASSYRDRGLAEHYEQYF. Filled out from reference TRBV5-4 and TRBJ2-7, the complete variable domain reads ETGVTQSPTHLIKTRGQQVTLRCSSQSGHNTVSWYQQALGQGPQFIFQYYREEENGRGNFPPRFSGLQFPNYSSELNVNALELDDSALYLCASSYRDRGLAEHYEQYFGPGTRLTVT.